These T cell receptor beta chains were read from a single sample in a study of blood T cell repertoires in COVID-19. The data were produced by immunoSEQ multiplex PCR, yet TCRdb's version contains in-frame clones alone and is incomplete. Here the sample spans 200,000 to 250,000 clones, around 88% being singletons. Sequencing input: PBMCs or T cells enriched from blood (not recorded which). The receptors originated from a woman aged 45-59 years who had recovered from COVID-19. Each CDR3 is given with its conserved first and last residue. A D gene is named only where the DNA matches it firmly. Part of the rows lack a size; the others show once, few, many or a class for expanded clones.

cdr3_length	d_call	v_call	clone_size	j_call	cdr3_aa	cdr3_nt
15	TRBD1	TRBV6-5	.	TRBJ1-6	CASQQPGQGSSPLHF	TGTGCCAGCCAGCAACCGGGACAGGGTAGTTCACCCCTCCACTTT
17	TRBD2	TRBV7-7	.	TRBJ2-2	CASSLGAGGPFTGELFF	TGTGCTAGCAGCTTAGGAGCGGGGGGGCCATTCACCGGGGAGCTGTTTTTT
13	.	TRBV4-3	.	TRBJ1-1	CASSQGRFYKAFF	TGCGCCAGCAGCCAAGGGAGGTTTTATAAAGCTTTCTTT
15	.	TRBV4-3	.	TRBJ2-3	CASSQRDTYTDTQYF	TGCGCCAGCAGCCAACGGGACACCTACACAGATACGCAGTATTTT
17	TRBD1	TRBV19	.	TRBJ1-4	CASNPAGGDRVGEKLFF	TGTGCCAGTAACCCCGCGGGGGGAGACAGGGTAGGGGAAAAACTGTTTTTT
14	TRBD1	TRBV4-1	.	TRBJ2-3	CASSPWTGGDTQYF	TGCGCCAGCAGCCCGTGGACAGGGGGAGATACGCAGTATTTT
15	TRBD1	TRBV7-2	.	TRBJ1-2	CASLPGQGSIYGYTF	TGTGCCAGCCTCCCCGGACAGGGGTCGATCTATGGCTACACCTTC
13	.	TRBV14	.	TRBJ1-1	CASSPLVYTEAFF	TGTGCCAGCAGCCCCCTTGTTTATACTGAAGCTTTCTTT
16	.	TRBV27	once	TRBJ1-4	CASSFLRAQSREKLFF	TGTGCCAGCAGTTTCCTACGCGCACAATCTAGGGAAAAACTGTTTTTT
15	TRBD1	TRBV19	.	TRBJ1-1	CASSLGQAKNTEAFF	TGTGCCAGTAGTCTGGGACAGGCTAAGAACACTGAAGCTTTCTTT
15	TRBD1	TRBV7-9	.	TRBJ2-7	CASSSGADRAYEQYF	TGTGCCAGCAGCTCCGGCGCTGACAGGGCGTACGAGCAGTACTTC
12	.	TRBV3-1/TRBV3-2	once	TRBJ1-2	CASSQSGFGYTF	TGTGCCAGCAGCCAATCAGGGTTTGGCTACACCTTC
16	.	TRBV28	.	TRBJ1-3	CASSFPTRRSGNTIYF	TGTGCCAGCAGTTTCCCCACACGTCGCTCTGGAAACACCATATATTTT
13	.	TRBV6-5	.	TRBJ2-2	CASSYGGTGELFF	TGTGCCAGCAGTTACGGCGGCACCGGGGAGCTGTTTTTT
15	TRBD1	TRBV18	.	TRBJ1-3	CASSDKGASGNTIYF	TGTGCCAGCTCAGACAAGGGGGCTTCTGGAAACACCATATATTTT
17	.	TRBV9	.	TRBJ1-2	CASSHLGGGREFYGYTF	TGTGCCAGCAGCCACCTAGGGGGGGGTAGAGAATTCTATGGCTACACCTTC
17	TRBD1	TRBV5-1	.	TRBJ1-2	CASSLRGAGTESYGYTF	TGCGCCAGCAGCTTGAGAGGGGCTGGGACAGAATCTTATGGCTACACCTTC
15	.	TRBV6-5	.	TRBJ1-5	CASSLPEGTNQPQHF	TGTGCCAGCAGCTTGCCGGAGGGTACCAATCAGCCCCAGCATTTT
15	TRBD2	TRBV13	.	TRBJ2-7	CASSPQSGKSYEQYF	TGTGCCAGCAGCCCCCAAAGCGGGAAATCCTACGAGCAGTACTTC
11	.	TRBV25-1	.	TRBJ1-1	CASLSFTEAFF	TGTGCCAGCCTAAGTTTCACTGAAGCTTTCTTT
15	.	TRBV7-6	.	TRBJ2-5	CASSPSASASETQYF	TGTGCCAGCAGTCCTAGCGCTAGCGCGTCAGAGACCCAGTACTTC
13	.	TRBV7-2	.	TRBJ1-2	CASSLDRSYGYTF	TGTGCCAGCAGCTTGGACAGAAGCTATGGCTACACCTTC
14	.	TRBV27	.	TRBJ1-2	CASSRQGLLQGYTF	TGTGCCAGCAGTCGCCAGGGGTTACTCCAGGGCTACACCTTC
14	TRBD1	TRBV9	.	TRBJ1-4	CASSTRTGGEKLFF	TGTGCCAGCAGCACCCGGACAGGGGGCGAAAAACTGTTTTTT
13	.	TRBV5-1	.	TRBJ2-1	CASSLGLDNEQFF	TGCGCCAGCAGCTTGGGACTAGACAATGAGCAGTTCTTC
17	TRBD1	TRBV7-2	.	TRBJ1-5	CASSTLTGSAGNQPQHF	TGTGCCAGCAGCACCCTGACAGGGTCTGCTGGCAATCAGCCCCAGCATTTT
13	TRBD2	TRBV6-5	.	TRBJ2-7	CASGTRGGVEQYF	TGTGCCAGCGGGACCCGTGGGGGGGTCGAGCAGTACTTC
16	.	TRBV12-5	.	TRBJ1-2	CASGLVLMRETYGYTF	TGTGCTAGTGGTTTGGTACTTATGCGGGAGACCTATGGCTACACCTTC
15	TRBD2	TRBV11-3	.	TRBJ2-1	CASSPSGGVVHEQFF	TGTGCCAGCAGCCCTAGCGGGGGGGTCGTCCATGAGCAGTTCTTC
16	.	TRBV7-2	.	TRBJ2-7	CASSLAGTLGLYEQYF	TGTGCCAGCAGCTTAGCAGGCACCCTGGGCCTATACGAGCAGTACTTC
14	.	TRBV3-1/TRBV3-2	once	TRBJ1-2	CASSQERRVYGYTF	TGTGCCAGCAGCCAAGAGAGGAGGGTCTATGGCTACACCTTC
16	TRBD1	TRBV7-2	.	TRBJ2-5	CASSLEADRAWETQYF	TGTGCCAGCAGCTTAGAAGCGGACAGGGCCTGGGAGACCCAGTACTTC
13	.	TRBV6-5	.	TRBJ1-2	CASSGGAGYGYTF	TGTGCCAGCAGCGGGGGGGCAGGCTATGGCTACACCTTC
15	TRBD1	TRBV6-5	.	TRBJ2-2	CANRPDRGNAGELFF	TGTGCCAACAGACCGGACAGGGGGAATGCCGGGGAGCTGTTTTTT
15	TRBD2	TRBV5-1	.	TRBJ2-1	CASSSGTSSNNEQFF	TGCGCCAGCAGCTCGGGGACTAGTTCGAACAATGAGCAGTTCTTC
15	TRBD1	TRBV13	.	TRBJ2-7	CASSANRGVLEEQYF	TGTGCCAGCAGCGCGAACAGGGGCGTCCTGGAGGAGCAGTACTTC
15	TRBD1	TRBV4-1	.	TRBJ2-7	CASSHGTGASYEQYF	TGCGCCAGCAGCCACGGGACAGGAGCCTCCTACGAGCAGTACTTC
11	.	TRBV20-1	.	TRBJ1-3	CSAGAGNTIYF	TGCAGTGCCGGGGCTGGAAACACCATATATTTT
16	TRBD2	TRBV11-3	.	TRBJ2-5	CASSLVAGGPVETQYF	TGTGCCAGCAGCTTGGTAGCGGGGGGGCCGGTGGAGACCCAGTACTTC
15	.	TRBV18	.	TRBJ1-5	CASSPNDRSNQPQHF	TGTGCCAGCTCACCGAATGACAGGTCAAACCAGCCCCAGCATTTT
13	.	TRBV27	.	TRBJ1-2	CASSLQGNYGYTF	TGTGCCAGCAGTTTACAGGGGAACTATGGCTACACCTTC
14	.	TRBV6-1	.	TRBJ1-5	CASTHRGSNQPQHF	TGTGCCAGCACTCATAGGGGTAGCAATCAGCCCCAGCATTTT
17	.	TRBV19	once	TRBJ1-5	CASSIPPRHRSNQPQHF	TGTGCCAGTAGTATACCCCCCCGACACCGTAGCAATCAGCCCCAGCATTTT
15	TRBD1	TRBV5-1	.	TRBJ1-5	CASSLGQGGNQPQHF	TGCGCCAGCAGCTTGGGACAGGGGGGCAATCAGCCCCAGCATTTT
15	.	TRBV3-1/TRBV3-2	.	TRBJ1-3	CASSHTLGGSDTIYF	TGTGCCAGCAGCCATACGTTAGGGGGTTCGGACACCATATATTTT
15	TRBD1	TRBV28	.	TRBJ1-3	CASSFGTGEVYTIYF	TGTGCCAGCAGTTTCGGGACAGGGGAAGTATACACCATATATTTT
14	.	TRBV5-1	.	TRBJ2-1	CASSSSGSYNEQFF	TGCGCCAGCAGCAGTAGTGGCTCCTACAATGAGCAGTTCTTC
13	.	TRBV19	.	TRBJ1-1	CASSRQKNTEAFF	TGTGCCAGTAGCAGACAGAAGAACACTGAAGCTTTCTTT
16	TRBD1	TRBV11-2	once	TRBJ1-1	CASSPPGTGAGAEAFF	TGTGCCAGCAGCCCGCCCGGGACAGGGGCTGGGGCTGAAGCTTTCTTT